The entry below describes one T cell receptor (beta chain). This specimen comes from a study of blood T cell repertoires in COVID-19. Sequencing used immunoSEQ multiplex PCR; TCRdb keeps in-frame clones, though not all of them. Among hundreds of thousands of clones listed, around 90% were seen once. Germline CDR1 SGHAT, CDR2 FQNNGV. The CDR3 contains 16 residues. The V gene lost 1 base and the J gene lost 6 bases, with 16 bases spanning the gap. Sequenced sample: PBMCs or T cells enriched from blood (not recorded which). The gene calls are TRBV11-2 and TRBJ2-1, with D unresolved. This clonotype was sampled from a young woman with acute COVID-19. CDR3 protein: CASSLAFESSSNEQFF. The DNA for the CDR3 is TGTGCCAGCAGCTTAGCGTTCGAGTCCTCGTCCAATGAGCAGTTCTTC.